This TCR beta chain was sequenced during a study of blood T cell repertoires in COVID-19. Study-level background: PBMCs, B-cell-depleted T cells, or T cells provided the cDNA or gDNA that made up the material.

As handled by the study authors: Counts of nucleated cells, estimated from reference gene primer amplification, were obtained. The repertoire was sequenced with immunoSEQ multiplex PCR; TCRdb's copy has only in-frame clones and lacks some. Clone size and V and J calls were adopted from that table, with D and trimming inferred from the DNA. The sample lists over 250,000 clones, around 84% occurring once. The J segment lost 1 base and the V segment lost 0 bases, leaving 5 bases of the junction unmatched. CDR3 length: 17 amino acids. Germline assignment: CDR1 ENHRY and CDR2 SYGVKD. The sample was peripheral blood. The chain links TRBV10-3 to TRBJ2-2, with TRBD1 matching over 7 bases. This receptor was identified in a human donor with COVID-19, enrolled during active disease. The donor label of this sample is uncertain. The CDR3 DNA is TGTGCCATCAGTGAGTCAGCCGGACAGGTGAACACCGGGGAGCTGTTTTTT. Encoded protein: CAISESAGQVNTGELFF.